This T cell receptor beta chain appears in the sequencing data of a study of resident and recirculating memory T cells in vitiligo. Across the whole study: Shave-biopsy epidermis from lesional and nonlesional skin was sequenced alongside PBMCs.

TCRdb keeps only in-frame clones here, not all; method: immunoSEQ multiplex PCR. The table shows tens of thousands of clones, with around 92% occurring only once. To note about this clone: Its antigen remains unknown.

Findings of the study overall: TCR sequences were not conserved across biopsy sites or patients.

This CDR3 spans 14 amino acids. Germline lookup yields CDR1 PRHDT and CDR2 FYEKMQ (reference sequence). The V gene end was trimmed by 3 bases and the J gene end by 7 bases; junction bases not matched to a gene: 5. This rearrangement joins TRBV13 to TRBJ2-7; 11 bases are shared with TRBD1. This receptor was obtained from a male donor with vitiligo. Input material: blood. The chain's CDR3 is CASSFGQGAVEQYF. The CDR3 region has the DNA TGTGCCAGCAGCTTCGGACAGGGGGCGGTTGAGCAGTACTTC. The variable domain in full, completed from reference TRBV13 and TRBJ2-7, reads AAGVIQSPRHLIKEKRETATLKCYPIPRHDTVYWYQQGPGQDPQFLISFYEKMQSDKGSIPDRFSAQQFSDYHSELNMSSLELGDSALYFCASSFGQGAVEQYFGPGTRLTVT.